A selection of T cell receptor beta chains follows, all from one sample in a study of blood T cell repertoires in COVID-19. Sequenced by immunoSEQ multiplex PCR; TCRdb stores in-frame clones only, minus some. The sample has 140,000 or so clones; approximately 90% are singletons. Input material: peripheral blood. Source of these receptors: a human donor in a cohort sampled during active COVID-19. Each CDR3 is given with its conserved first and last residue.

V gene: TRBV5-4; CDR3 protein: CASSLGLDLGGNYGYTF
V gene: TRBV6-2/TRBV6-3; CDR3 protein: CASSPTQGNTEAFF
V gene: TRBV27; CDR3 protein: CASSLRAGWDEQFF
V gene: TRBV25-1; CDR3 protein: CASSAPGQGFPEAFF
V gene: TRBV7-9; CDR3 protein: CASSFSGTDNTGELFF
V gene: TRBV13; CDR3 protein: CASTFSPSSPLHF
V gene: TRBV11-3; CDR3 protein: CASSRGQGSYNEQFF
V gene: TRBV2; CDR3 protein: CASSTGGDEAFF
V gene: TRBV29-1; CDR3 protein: CSVERGWSGELFF
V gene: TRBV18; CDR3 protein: CASSPPGLPNYGYTF
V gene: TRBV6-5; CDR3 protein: CASRKTHRGTQYF
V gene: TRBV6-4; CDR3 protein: CASSVSGNTGELFF
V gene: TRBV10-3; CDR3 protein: CAITSGLYEQYF
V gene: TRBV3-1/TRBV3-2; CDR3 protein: CASSQDLTGGRGYTF
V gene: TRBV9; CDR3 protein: CASSVVGAGANVLTF
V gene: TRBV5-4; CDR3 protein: CASRYPEDRNTEAFF
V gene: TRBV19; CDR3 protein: CASSTQGQGRFYEQYF
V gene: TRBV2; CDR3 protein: CAGCREGTGELFF
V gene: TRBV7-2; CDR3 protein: CASTLGTSLGEQYF
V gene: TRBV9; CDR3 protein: CASSVGSTGKDYGYTF